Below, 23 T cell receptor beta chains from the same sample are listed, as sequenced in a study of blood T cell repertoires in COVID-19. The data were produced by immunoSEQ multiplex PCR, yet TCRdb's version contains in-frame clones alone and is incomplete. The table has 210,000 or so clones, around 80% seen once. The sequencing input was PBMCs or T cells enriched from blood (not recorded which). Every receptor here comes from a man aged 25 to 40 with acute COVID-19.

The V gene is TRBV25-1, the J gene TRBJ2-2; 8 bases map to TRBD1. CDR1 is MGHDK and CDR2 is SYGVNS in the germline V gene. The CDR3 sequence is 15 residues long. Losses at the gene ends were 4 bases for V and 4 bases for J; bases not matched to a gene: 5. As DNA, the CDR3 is TGTGCCAGCAGTGCTAGACAGGGGTTCACCGGGGAGCTGTTTTTT. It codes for CASSARQGFTGELFF.

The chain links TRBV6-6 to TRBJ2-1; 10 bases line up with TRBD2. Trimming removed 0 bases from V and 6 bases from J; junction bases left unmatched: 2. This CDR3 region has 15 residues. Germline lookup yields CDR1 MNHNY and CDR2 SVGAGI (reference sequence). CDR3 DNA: TGTGCCAGCAGTTACTCAGCGGGGGGGCCCAATGAGCAGTTCTTC. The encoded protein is CASSYSAGGPNEQFF.

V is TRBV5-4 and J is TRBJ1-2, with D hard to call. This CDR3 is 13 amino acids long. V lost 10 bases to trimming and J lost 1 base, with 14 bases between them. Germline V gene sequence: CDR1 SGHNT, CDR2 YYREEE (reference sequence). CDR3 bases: TGTGCCTGCAAAGACGCGGGTAACTATGGCTACACCTTC. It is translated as CACKDAGNYGYTF.

The CDR3 sequence: CASSQTAGNTIYF. The DNA for the CDR3 is TGCGCCAGCAGTCAGACAGCTGGAAACACCATATATTTT. V usage is TRBV23-1 and J usage is TRBJ1-3; TRBD1 is a possible D gene (5 bases). TRBV23-1 is an ORF for which the function is uncertain. There are 13 residues in the CDR3. V gave up 3 bases and J gave up 2 bases, with 5 bases separating them.

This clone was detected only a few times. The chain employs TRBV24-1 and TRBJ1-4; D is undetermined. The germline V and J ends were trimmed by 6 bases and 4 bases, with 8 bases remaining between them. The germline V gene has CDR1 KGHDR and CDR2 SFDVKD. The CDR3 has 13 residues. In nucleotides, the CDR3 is TGTGCCACCAGTCGAAACGGTAATGAAAAACTGTTTTTT. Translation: CATSRNGNEKLFF.

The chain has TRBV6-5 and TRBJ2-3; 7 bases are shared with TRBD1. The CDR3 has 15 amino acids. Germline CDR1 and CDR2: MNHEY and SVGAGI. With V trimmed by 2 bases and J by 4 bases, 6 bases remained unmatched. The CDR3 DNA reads TGTGCCAGCAGTTACAGAGACAGGGAATCAGATACGCAGTATTTT. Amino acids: CASSYRDRESDTQYF.

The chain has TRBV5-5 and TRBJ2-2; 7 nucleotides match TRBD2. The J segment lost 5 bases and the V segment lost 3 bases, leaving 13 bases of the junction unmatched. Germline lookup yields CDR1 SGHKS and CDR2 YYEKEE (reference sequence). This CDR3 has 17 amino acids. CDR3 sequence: CASSWGGIPLGTGELFF. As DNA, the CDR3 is TGTGCCAGCAGCTGGGGAGGGATTCCCCTCGGGACCGGGGAGCTGTTTTTT.

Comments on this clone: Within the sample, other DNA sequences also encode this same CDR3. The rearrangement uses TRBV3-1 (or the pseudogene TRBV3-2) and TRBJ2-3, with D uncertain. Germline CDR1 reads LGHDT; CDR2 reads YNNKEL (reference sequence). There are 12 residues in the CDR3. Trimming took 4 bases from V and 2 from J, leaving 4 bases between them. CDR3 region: CASSPSTDTQYF. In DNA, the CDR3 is TGTGCCAGCAGCCCCTCCACAGATACGCAGTATTTT.

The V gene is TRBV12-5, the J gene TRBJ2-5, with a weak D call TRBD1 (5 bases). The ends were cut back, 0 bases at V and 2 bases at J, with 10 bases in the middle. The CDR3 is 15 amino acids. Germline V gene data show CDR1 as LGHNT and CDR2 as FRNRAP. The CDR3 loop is CASGLVVSGQETQYF. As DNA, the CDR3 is TGTGCTAGTGGTTTGGTGGTGTCAGGGCAAGAGACCCAGTACTTC.

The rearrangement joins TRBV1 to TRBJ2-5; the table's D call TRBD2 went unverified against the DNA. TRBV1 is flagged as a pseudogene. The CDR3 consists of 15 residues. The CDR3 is CTSSQANTSHETQYF. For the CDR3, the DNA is TGCACCAGCAGCCAAGCGAATACTAGTCATGAGACCCAGTACTTC.

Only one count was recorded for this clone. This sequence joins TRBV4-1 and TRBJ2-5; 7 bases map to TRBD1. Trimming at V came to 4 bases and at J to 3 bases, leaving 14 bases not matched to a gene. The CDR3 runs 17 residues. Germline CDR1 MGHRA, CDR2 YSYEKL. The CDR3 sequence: CASSLDRAFGEEETQYF. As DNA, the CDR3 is TGCGCCAGCAGCCTTGACAGGGCATTTGGTGAGGAAGAGACCCAGTACTTC.

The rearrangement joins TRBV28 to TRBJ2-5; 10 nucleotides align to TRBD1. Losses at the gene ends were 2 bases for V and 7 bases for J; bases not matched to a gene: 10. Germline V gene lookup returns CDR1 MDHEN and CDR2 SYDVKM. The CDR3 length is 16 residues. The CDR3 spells CASSLTGTGALGTQYF. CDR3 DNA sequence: TGTGCCAGCAGTTTAACCGGGACAGGGGCGTTAGGGACCCAGTACTTC.

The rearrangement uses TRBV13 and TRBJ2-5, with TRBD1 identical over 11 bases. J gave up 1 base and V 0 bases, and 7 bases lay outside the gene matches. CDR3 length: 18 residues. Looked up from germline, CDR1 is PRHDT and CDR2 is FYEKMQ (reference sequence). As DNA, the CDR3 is TGTGCCAGCAGCTTAGGTTCTCCGGGACAGGGGGTCCAAGAGACCCAGTACTTC. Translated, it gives CASSLGSPGQGVQETQYF. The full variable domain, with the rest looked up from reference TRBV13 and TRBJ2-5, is AAGVIQSPRHLIKEKRETATLKCYPIPRHDTVYWYQQGPGQDPQFLISFYEKMQSDKGSIPDRFSAQQFSDYHSELNMSSLELGDSALYFCASSLGSPGQGVQETQYFGPGTRLLVL.

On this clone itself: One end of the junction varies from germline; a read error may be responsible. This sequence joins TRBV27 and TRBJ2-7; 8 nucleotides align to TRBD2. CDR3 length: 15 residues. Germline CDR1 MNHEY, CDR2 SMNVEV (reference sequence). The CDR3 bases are TGTGCCAGCAGTTTACGGCGGGGGGCCTCCTTCGAGCAGTACTTC. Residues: CASSLRRGASFEQYF.

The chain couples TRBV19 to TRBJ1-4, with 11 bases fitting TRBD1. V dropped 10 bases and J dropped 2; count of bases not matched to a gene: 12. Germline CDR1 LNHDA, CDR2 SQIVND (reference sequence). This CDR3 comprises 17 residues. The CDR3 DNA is TGTGCCACAAAGTCCCGGGACAGGGGGACCACTAATGAAAAACTGTTTTTT. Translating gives CATKSRDRGTTNEKLFF.

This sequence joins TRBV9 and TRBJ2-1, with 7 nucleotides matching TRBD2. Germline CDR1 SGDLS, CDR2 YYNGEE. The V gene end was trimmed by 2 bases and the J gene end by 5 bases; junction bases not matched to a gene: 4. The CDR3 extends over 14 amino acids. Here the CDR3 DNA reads TGTGCCAGCAGCGTCGGCCTAGCGGACAATGAGCAGTTCTTC. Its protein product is CASSVGLADNEQFF. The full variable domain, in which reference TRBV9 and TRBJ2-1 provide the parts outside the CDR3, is DSGVTQTPKHLITATGQRVTLRCSPRSGDLSVYWYQQSLDQGLQFLIQYYNGEERAKGNILERFSAQQFPDLHSELNLSSLELGDSALYFCASSVGLADNEQFFGPGTRLTVL.

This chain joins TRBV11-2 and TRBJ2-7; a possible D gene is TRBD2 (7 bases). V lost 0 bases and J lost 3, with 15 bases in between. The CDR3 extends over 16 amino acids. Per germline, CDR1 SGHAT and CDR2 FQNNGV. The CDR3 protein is CASSLEGAGGSYEQYF. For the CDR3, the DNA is TGTGCCAGCAGCTTAGAGGGGGCTGGCGGGAGCTACGAGCAGTACTTC.

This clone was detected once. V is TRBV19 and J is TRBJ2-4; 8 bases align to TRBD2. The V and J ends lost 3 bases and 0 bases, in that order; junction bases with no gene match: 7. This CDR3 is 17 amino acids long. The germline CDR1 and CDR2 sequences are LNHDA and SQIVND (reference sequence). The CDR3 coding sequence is TGTGCCAGTAGTATCCCCGGGGGGGCCTCAGCCAAAAACATTCAGTACTTC. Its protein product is CASSIPGGASAKNIQYF.

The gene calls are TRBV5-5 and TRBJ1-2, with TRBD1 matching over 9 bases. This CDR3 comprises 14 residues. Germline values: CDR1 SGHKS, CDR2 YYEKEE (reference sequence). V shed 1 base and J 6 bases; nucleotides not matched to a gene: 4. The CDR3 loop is CASSLKTGGDGYTF. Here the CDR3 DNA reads TGTGCCAGCAGCTTGAAAACAGGGGGCGATGGCTACACCTTC.

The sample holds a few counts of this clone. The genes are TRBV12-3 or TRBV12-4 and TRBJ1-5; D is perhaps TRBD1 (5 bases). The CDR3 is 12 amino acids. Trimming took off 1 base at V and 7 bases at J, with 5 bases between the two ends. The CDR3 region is CASSLDRQPQHF. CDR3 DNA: TGTGCCAGCAGTTTAGACAGGCAGCCCCAGCATTTT.

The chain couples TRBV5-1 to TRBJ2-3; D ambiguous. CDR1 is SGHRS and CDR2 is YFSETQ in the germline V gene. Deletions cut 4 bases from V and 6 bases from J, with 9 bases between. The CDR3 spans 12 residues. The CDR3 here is CASSLNGDTQYF. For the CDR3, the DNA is TGCGCCAGCAGCCTTAACGGGGATACGCAGTATTTT.

The CDR3 reads CASSRTSGANEQFF. CDR3 sequence (DNA): TGTGCCAGCTCTAGGACTAGCGGGGCCAATGAGCAGTTCTTC. This chain joins TRBV6-6 and TRBJ2-1, with 12 bases matching TRBD2. This CDR3 region has 14 residues. Unmatched junction bases numbered 5, after V lost 8 bases and J lost 6 bases. Germline CDR1 and CDR2: MNHNY and SVGAGI (reference sequence).

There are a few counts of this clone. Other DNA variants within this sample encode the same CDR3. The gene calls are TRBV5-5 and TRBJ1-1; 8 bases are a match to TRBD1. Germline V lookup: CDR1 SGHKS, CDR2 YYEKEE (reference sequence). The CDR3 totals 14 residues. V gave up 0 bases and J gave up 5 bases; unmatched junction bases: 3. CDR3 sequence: CASSLGQGRTEAFF. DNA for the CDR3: TGTGCCAGCAGCTTGGGACAGGGGAGGACTGAAGCTTTCTTT.